These 2 T cell receptor beta chains share one sample of origin, sequenced in a study of shared clonotypes between healthy human individuals. The repertoire was sequenced with immunoSEQ multiplex PCR; TCRdb's copy has only in-frame clones and lacks some. The repertoire consists of 2 million to 2.5 million clones, with less than 95% occurring once and the leading ten covering around 0.4%. Material: naive CD4+ T cells from PBMCs. Subset denoted: CD45RA+ positively selected. All receptors come from a man aged 18 to 30 in good health. Some clones in this sample may be carry-over from other donors' samples.

V and J are TRBV7-2 and TRBJ1-1; 7 nucleotides align to TRBD1. Germline CDR1 and CDR2: SGHTA and FQGNSA. The junction had 5 bases not matched to a gene; V was cut back by 0 bases and J by 4 bases. The CDR3 has 15 amino acids. CDR3 in amino acids: CASSLAGGLSTEAFF. The CDR3 nucleotides read TGTGCCAGCAGCTTAGCAGGGGGCTTGAGCACTGAAGCTTTCTTT.

The gene calls are TRBV29-1 and TRBJ2-2, with D tentatively TRBD1 or TRBD2 (7 bases each). CDR1 and CDR2 (germline): SQVTM, ANQGSEA. V lost 4 bases to trimming and J lost 6 bases, with 15 bases between them. This CDR3 has 14 residues. The CDR3 DNA sequence: TGCAGCGTTGTGGCAGGGGGGGTACCCGGGGAGCTGTTTTTT. This encodes CSVVAGGVPGELFF.